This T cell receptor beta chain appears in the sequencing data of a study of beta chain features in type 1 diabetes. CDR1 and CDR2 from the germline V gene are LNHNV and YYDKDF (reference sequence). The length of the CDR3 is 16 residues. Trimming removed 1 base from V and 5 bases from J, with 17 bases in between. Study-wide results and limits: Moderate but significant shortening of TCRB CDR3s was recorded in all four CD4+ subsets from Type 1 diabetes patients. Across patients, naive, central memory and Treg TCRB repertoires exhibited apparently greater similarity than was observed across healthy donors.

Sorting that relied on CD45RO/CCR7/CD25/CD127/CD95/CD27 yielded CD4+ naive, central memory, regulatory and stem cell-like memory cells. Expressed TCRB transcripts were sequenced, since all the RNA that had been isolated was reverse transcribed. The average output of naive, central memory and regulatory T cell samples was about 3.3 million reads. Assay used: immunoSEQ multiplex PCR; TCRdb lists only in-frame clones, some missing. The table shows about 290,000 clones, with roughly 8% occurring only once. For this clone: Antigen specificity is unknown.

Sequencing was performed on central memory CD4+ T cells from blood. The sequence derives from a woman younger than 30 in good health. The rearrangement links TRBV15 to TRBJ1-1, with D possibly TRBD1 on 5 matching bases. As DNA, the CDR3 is TGTGCCACCAGCAGAGGAAATGAGGGGAGGCGGACTGAAGCTTTCTTT. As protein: CATSRGNEGRRTEAFF.